Listed here are 28 T cell receptor beta chains from one sample, sequenced in a study of beta chain features in type 1 diabetes (dated by TCRdb to the late 2010s). Library prep was done by the immunoSEQ multiplex PCR assay. The High Capacity cDNA Reverse Transcription Kit was used to reverse transcribe all of the isolated RNA, meaning that expressed TCRB transcripts were what got sequenced. The immuneACCESS repertoire file appears here via TCRdb, limited to in-frame rearrangements. These files lack a portion of the clones; in checked studies, under half of the deficit traces to unresolved V genes, and the cause of the others is not known. Within this sample are approximately 340,000 clones, with approximately 15% of them counted one time only. Of the sample, 0.019% falls within the top ten clones. Sequenced sample: naive CD4+ T cells from blood. The label giving this sample's cell subset or site can be read as: true naive CD4+ T cells. The receptor source for this set is a woman between 18 and 29 years old in good health.

This clone has just a few counts. J is TRBJ2-3 and V is TRBV7-8; 12 nucleotides line up with TRBD2. The CDR3 loop spans 18 amino acids. V gave up 5 bases and J gave up 5 bases; unmatched junction bases: 14. Germline assignment: CDR1 SGHVS and CDR2 FQNEAQ. This chain's CDR3 is CASSASSTSGRSGDTQYF. CDR3 DNA sequence: TGTGCCAGCAGCGCCTCTTCAACTAGCGGGAGGAGCGGAGATACGCAGTATTTT.

This clone was detected only a few times. The chain has TRBV29-1 and TRBJ2-3, with 14 bases that match TRBD2. Trimming took 6 bases from V and 4 from J; bases not matched to a gene: 3. Germline lookup yields CDR1 SQVTM and CDR2 ANQGSEA. This CDR3 spans 14 amino acids. Here the CDR3 reads CSVAGLAGADTQYF. The CDR3 nucleotides read TGCAGCGTCGCGGGACTAGCGGGGGCAGATACGCAGTATTTT.

This clone came up a few times. The CDR3, as DNA: TGCGCCAGCAGCTTGGAATCGGGAGGCGGCACAGATACGCAGTATTTT. Its translation: CASSLESGGGTDTQYF. The chain joins TRBV5-1 to TRBJ2-3; 7 bases align to TRBD2. The CDR3 sequence is 16 residues long. V dropped 0 bases and J dropped 1; count of bases not matched to a gene: 5. Germline CDR1 reads SGHRS; CDR2 reads YFSETQ.

There are a few counts of this clone. The gene calls are TRBV5-6 and TRBJ2-3, with 7 positions matching TRBD2. Per the germline V gene, CDR1 is SGHDT and CDR2 is YYEEEE. V shed 0 bases, J shed 5 bases, and the junction held 3 bases outside the gene matches. The CDR3 has 14 amino acids. The CDR3 is CASSLGLAGDTQYF. The CDR3 bases are TGTGCCAGCAGCTTGGGACTAGCCGGAGATACGCAGTATTTT.

This clone was seen more than once but under ten times. The CDR3 protein is CASSGTGRSYEQYF. The CDR3 bases are TGTGCCAGCAGCGGGACAGGGCGGTCCTACGAGCAGTACTTC. V gene TRBV6-5 combines with J gene TRBJ2-7, with 9 bases aligning to TRBD1. In germline, CDR1 is MNHEY, CDR2 SVGAGI. Germline trimming cut 6 bases from V and 1 base from J; bases unmatched to any gene: 4. This CDR3 is 14 amino acids long.

This clone was seen a handful of times. The chain links TRBV30 to TRBJ1-5; TRBD1 agrees at 11 bases. V dropped 5 bases and J dropped 6; count of bases not matched to a gene: 3. The CDR3 has 13 residues. Germline values: CDR1 GTSNPN, CDR2 SVGIG (reference sequence). CDR3 sequence: CAWGTGGAQPQHF. The DNA of the CDR3 is TGTGCCTGGGGGACAGGGGGGGCTCAGCCCCAGCATTTT.

This chain links TRBV6-6 with TRBJ2-3; D unclear. Looked up from germline, CDR1 is MNHNY and CDR2 is SVGAGI (reference sequence). This CDR3 is built from 16 residues. V was pared by 0 bases and J by 6 bases, with 16 bases between. CDR3 sequence (DNA): TGTGCCAGCAGTTACTCCCTTCCCCCAGTGGCTGATACGCAGTATTTT. Translated: CASSYSLPPVADTQYF.

In its sample, this clone was seen a few times. The V and J genes are TRBV29-1 and TRBJ2-5, with D possibly being TRBD2 (6 bases). CDR3 size: 14 residues. The V end lost 1 base, the J end lost 9 bases, and 18 bases lay between the germline ends. Germline CDR1 is SQVTM and CDR2 is ANQGSEA. Here the CDR3 reads CSVEVGRGLDPQYF. In DNA, the CDR3 is TGCAGCGTTGAAGTGGGGCGGGGACTGGATCCCCAGTACTTC.

This clone was seen only once. V gene TRBV4-3 combines with J gene TRBJ1-5; the D is unclear. V was trimmed by 3 bases and J by 5 bases, leaving 8 bases between them. Germline V gene sequence: CDR1 LGHNA, CDR2 YSLEER. The CDR3 is made up of 13 amino acids. The CDR3 protein is CASSQRVYQPQHF. CDR3 DNA sequence: TGCGCCAGCAGCCAGAGGGTATATCAGCCCCAGCATTTT.

This chain connects TRBV15 to TRBJ1-1; maybe TRBD1 (6 bases). The V gene's germline CDR1 is LNHNV and CDR2 YYDKDF (reference sequence). The CDR3 has 14 residues. The V end lost 4 bases, the J end lost 4 bases, and 13 bases lay between the germline ends. The CDR3 loop is CATSIKNRATEAFF. Here the CDR3 DNA reads TGTGCCACCAGCATAAAAAACAGGGCCACTGAAGCTTTCTTT.

This clone has more than one count but fewer than ten. The CDR3 loop reads CASSQGSSYEQYF. The CDR3 DNA reads TGTGCCAGCAGTCAGGGGAGCTCCTACGAGCAGTACTTC. The chain carries TRBV6-5 and TRBJ2-7; D perhaps matches TRBD1 (6 bases). Germline lookup yields CDR1 MNHEY and CDR2 SVGAGI. The CDR3 contains 13 residues. Trimming removed 5 bases from V and 0 bases from J, with 8 bases in between.

This clone was observed a few times. The V call is TRBV7-2, the J call TRBJ2-7; TRBD2 matches 8 bases. The V gene end was trimmed by 1 base and the J gene end by 6 bases; junction bases not matched to a gene: 11. The CDR3 runs 16 residues. Germline V gene lookup returns CDR1 SGHTA and CDR2 FQGNSA. The CDR3: CASSLVVQAGGSEQYF. In nucleotides, the CDR3 is TGTGCCAGCAGCTTAGTAGTCCAGGCGGGAGGATCCGAGCAGTACTTC.

The chain is built from TRBV2 and TRBJ2-1; 9 positions agree with TRBD1. Trimming removed 5 bases from V and 3 bases from J; junction bases left unmatched: 5. This CDR3 is 15 amino acids long. Per the germline V gene, CDR1 is SNHLY and CDR2 is FYNNEI. CDR3 amino acids: CASSRTGQGYNEQFF. CDR3 nucleotide sequence: TGTGCCAGCAGTCGTACGGGACAGGGCTACAATGAGCAGTTCTTC.

The rearrangement joins TRBV29-1 to TRBJ2-7; tentatively, D is TRBD2 (7 bases). The CDR3 loop spans 16 amino acids. Germline assignment: CDR1 SQVTM and CDR2 ANQGSEA. Trimming stripped 4 bases from V and 0 bases from J, with 19 bases between. The CDR3 sequence: CSVGPSGGGSSYEQYF. Written as DNA, the CDR3 is TGCAGCGTTGGGCCCTCGGGGGGCGGGAGCTCCTACGAGCAGTACTTC.

This clone was seen a few times. The chain employs TRBV28 and TRBJ1-5; the D gene is possibly TRBD1 (6 bases). Germline values: CDR1 MDHEN, CDR2 SYDVKM. This CDR3 comprises 15 residues. V lost 2 bases and J lost 2, with 10 bases in between. CDR3 protein: CASSLRQVGNQPQHF. DNA of the CDR3: TGTGCCAGCAGTTTACGACAGGTCGGCAATCAGCCCCAGCATTTT. The full variable domain, its missing parts supplied by reference TRBV28 and TRBJ1-5, is DVKVTQSSRYLVKRTGEKVFLECVQDMDHENMFWYRQDPGLGLRLIYFSYDVKMKEKGDIPEGYSVSREKKERFSLILESASTNQTSMYLCASSLRQVGNQPQHFGDGTRLSIL.

The chain links TRBV20-1 to TRBJ2-7; D gene ambiguous. Germline values: CDR1 DFQATT, CDR2 SNEGSKA (reference sequence). This CDR3 region has 11 residues. Trimming took 7 bases from V and 3 from J, leaving 10 bases between them. The CDR3 DNA reads TGCAGTGTGGAGAAACTCTACGAGCAGTACTTC. Amino acids: CSVEKLYEQYF.

This chain connects TRBV30 to TRBJ1-3, with D possibly being TRBD1 (5 bases). Per germline, CDR1 GTSNPN and CDR2 SVGIG (reference sequence). This CDR3 contains 11 residues. Trimming took 2 bases from V and 9 from J, leaving 8 bases between them. The CDR3 reads CAWSRGGTIYF. CDR3 bases: TGTGCCTGGAGTCGCGGGGGCACCATATATTTT.

This clone appeared a few times. This sequence joins TRBV14 and TRBJ2-1; 7 nucleotides line up with TRBD2. The germline V gene has CDR1 SGHDN and CDR2 FVKESK. V was clipped by 1 base and J by 2 bases; unmatched bases: 5. CDR3 length: 16 amino acids. The DNA for the CDR3 is TGTGCCAGCAGCCAAGGCGGGAGCCTCCCCTACAATGAGCAGTTCTTC. This codes for CASSQGGSLPYNEQFF.

This clone was counted between two and nine times. V and J are TRBV29-1 and TRBJ2-5; 13 nucleotides match TRBD2. The J call may be faulty, since TRBJ2-7 better matches the DNA end. The length of the CDR3 is 13 residues. The germline V gene has CDR1 SQVTM and CDR2 ANQGSEA. Here the CDR3 DNA reads TGCAGCGTTGGGACTAGCGGGAGTCGCGAGCAGTACTTC. Translating it yields CSVGTSGSREQYF.

In this sample, this clone turned up a few times. The V gene is TRBV2, the J gene TRBJ2-7, with 9 bases identical to TRBD2. From germline, CDR1 is SNHLY and CDR2 FYNNEI. CDR3 size: 14 residues. Trimming cost V 7 bases and J 5 bases; bases outside gene matches: 9. The CDR3 is CASKPGLATHEQYF. The CDR3 nucleotides are TGTGCCAGCAAGCCCGGACTAGCGACCCACGAGCAGTACTTC.

This clone was counted a few times. This chain connects TRBV25-1 to TRBJ2-1, with D unresolved. Trimming left V 1 base short and J 4 bases short, with 14 bases between. The CDR3 extends over 16 amino acids. Germline CDR1 reads MGHDK; CDR2 reads SYGVNS. CDR3 residues: CASSESLFPSYNEQFF. As DNA, the CDR3 is TGTGCCAGCAGTGAATCCTTATTCCCGAGTTACAATGAGCAGTTCTTC.

This clone has just a few counts. This chain joins TRBV7-9 and TRBJ1-2, with 8 bases identical to TRBD1. Germline V gene lookup returns CDR1 SEHNR and CDR2 FQNEAQ (reference sequence). V was pared by 8 bases and J by 0 bases, with 2 bases of the junction left unmatched. The CDR3 length is 13 residues. The CDR3 spells CASGTGANYGYTF. The CDR3 coding sequence is TGTGCCAGCGGGACAGGAGCTAACTATGGCTACACCTTC. Complete variable domain (other parts from reference TRBV7-9 and TRBJ1-2): DTGVSQNPRHKITKRGQNVTFRCDPISEHNRLYWYRQTLGQGPEFLTYFQNEAQLEKSRLLSDRFSAERPKGSFSTLEIQRTEQGDSAMYLCASGTGANYGYTFGSGTRLTVV.

This clone was found a few times. The chain is built from TRBV6-6 and TRBJ2-3; 11 bases agree with TRBD2. The CDR3 is 16 residues long. Germline loops: CDR1 MNHNY, CDR2 SVGAGI (reference sequence). After removal of 5 bases from V and 2 bases from J, the junction contained 6 bases not matched to a gene. The DNA of the CDR3 is TGTGCCAGCAGTCGGGGACTAGCGGCCTACACAGATACGCAGTATTTT. Protein sequence: CASSRGLAAYTDTQYF.

DNA for the CDR3: TGTGCCAGCCACTGGACTAGCAGAAACACCGGGGAGCTGTTTTTT. As protein: CASHWTSRNTGELFF. This chain connects TRBV7-2 to TRBJ2-2; 8 bases are a match to TRBD2. Germline V lookup: CDR1 SGHTA, CDR2 FQGNSA. V lost 8 bases, J lost 2 bases, and 7 bases stayed unmatched. The CDR3 extends over 15 amino acids.

The chain carries TRBV28 and TRBJ2-3, with 9 bases that match TRBD1. The germline gives CDR1 MDHEN, CDR2 SYDVKM. The CDR3 contains 15 residues. Trimming took 7 bases from V and 5 from J; bases not matched to a gene: 10. DNA for the CDR3: TGTGCCAGCACCGCAGCGGGACAGGGAGAAGATACGCAGTATTTT. Protein: CASTAAGQGEDTQYF.

V usage is TRBV11-2 and J usage is TRBJ2-1; a weak D match, TRBD2 (6 bases). The CDR3 has 15 residues. The germline V gene has CDR1 SGHAT and CDR2 FQNNGV. Trimming removed 3 bases at V and 4 bases at J, with 13 bases between. CDR3 DNA sequence: TGTGCCAGCAGCTTCAAAGAAGGGACTTACAATGAGCAGTTCTTC. Its translation is CASSFKEGTYNEQFF.

V usage is TRBV29-1 and J usage is TRBJ2-3, with D maybe TRBD2 (6 bases). The V gene's germline CDR1 is SQVTM and CDR2 ANQGSEA. The CDR3 runs 13 residues. The V gene lost 4 bases and the J gene lost 1 base, with 9 bases spanning the gap. CDR3 DNA sequence: TGCAGCGTTGCCCGGAGGGGCACAGATACGCAGTATTTT. Its protein is CSVARRGTDTQYF.

The V gene is TRBV4-2, the J gene TRBJ2-2; a weak D match, TRBD1 (5 bases). The CDR3 extends over 17 amino acids. V was pared by 0 bases and J by 5 bases, with 16 bases between. Germline CDR1 reads LGHNA; CDR2 reads YNFKEQ. The CDR3 spells CASSQEPVVRGTGELFF. Here the CDR3 DNA reads TGTGCCAGCAGCCAAGAGCCCGTGGTAAGGGGAACCGGGGAGCTGTTTTTT.